One and the same sample provided the 20 T cell receptor beta chains below, sequenced in a study of human thymus T cells. Method: immunoSEQ multiplex PCR; TCRdb's copy keeps in-frame clones and lacks some. The sample comprises roughly 54,000 clones, nearly 95% of which are singletons, and less than 7% rests with the top ten. The sequenced sample was blood. The receptors come from a boy less than two years old with a congenital heart defect but otherwise immunologically healthy.

The chain uses TRBV19 and TRBJ2-1; D gene ambiguous. This CDR3 is built from 13 residues. CDR1 LNHDA and CDR2 SQIVND come from the germline V gene (reference sequence). With 1 base removed from V and 6 bases from J, the gap between germline ends came to 7 bases. CDR3 nucleotides: TGTGCCAGTAGTATAGGTCGGTCCAATGAGCAGTTCTTC. This codes for CASSIGRSNEQFF.

The rearrangement joins TRBV7-2 to TRBJ1-2; TRBD1 aligns across 7 bases. CDR1 and CDR2 from the germline V gene are SGHTA and FQGNSA. Germline trimming cut 5 bases from V and 2 bases from J; bases unmatched to any gene: 2. This CDR3 is built from 13 residues. The CDR3 spells CASSQDRNYGYTF. The CDR3 nucleotides are TGTGCCAGCAGCCAGGACAGGAACTATGGCTACACCTTC.

This clone was recorded only once. This chain links TRBV27 with TRBJ2-2, with D possibly TRBD1 on 6 matching bases. V lost 3 bases and J lost 5, with 16 bases in between. Germline-derived CDR1 and CDR2 are MNHEY and SMNVEV (reference sequence). This CDR3 contains 16 residues. CDR3 nucleotides: TGTGCCAGCAGTTTGTTTACAGGGTGGGGGACCGGGGAGCTGTTTTTT. It yields the protein CASSLFTGWGTGELFF.

DNA of the CDR3: TGTGCCATCAAAGGTACAGGGCCAGGGGCCAACGTCCTGACTTTC. Amino acid sequence: CAIKGTGPGANVLTF. The genes are TRBV10-3 and TRBJ2-6; D might be TRBD1 (6 bases). Germline CDR1 and CDR2: ENHRY and SYGVKD. CDR3 length: 15 amino acids. Trimming took 7 bases from V and 4 from J, leaving 14 bases between them.

The chain uses TRBV6-6 and TRBJ2-1; 7 bases line up with TRBD2. CDR1 and CDR2 (germline): MNHNY, SVGAGI (reference sequence). The CDR3 totals 16 residues. V gave up 4 bases and J gave up 0 bases; unmatched junction bases: 6. The CDR3 sequence is CASSFQAGSSYNEQFF. As DNA, the CDR3 is TGTGCCAGCAGTTTCCAAGCGGGGAGCTCCTACAATGAGCAGTTCTTC.

The gene calls are TRBV6-5 and TRBJ1-1; TRBD1 aligns across 7 bases. Germline values: CDR1 MNHEY, CDR2 SVGAGI. This CDR3 contains 15 residues. V shed 2 bases and J 6 bases; nucleotides not matched to a gene: 9. In nucleotides, the CDR3 is TGTGCCAGCAGTTACGCGCTCAGGGGGGGCGCTGAAGCTTTCTTT. It translates to CASSYALRGGAEAFF.

This clone was found once. The genes are TRBV6-5 and TRBJ1-3; D is perhaps TRBD1 (5 bases). V lost 6 bases, J lost 2 bases, and 14 bases lay in between. The CDR3 spans 15 residues. Germline CDR1 is MNHEY and CDR2 is SVGAGI. The CDR3 coding sequence is TGTGCCAGCAGGTCCGACGGGGGAACTGGAAACACCATATATTTT. Its translation: CASRSDGGTGNTIYF.

J is TRBJ1-1 and V is TRBV2; D remains ambiguous. The length of the CDR3 is 14 residues. Trimming left V 5 bases short and J 9 bases short, with 19 bases between. Germline V CDR1 and CDR2: SNHLY, FYNNEI. CDR3 sequence: CASSPGMGQGKAFF. Here the CDR3 DNA reads TGTGCCAGCAGTCCCGGGATGGGTCAAGGGAAAGCTTTCTTT.

J is TRBJ2-3 and V is TRBV7-2; TRBD2 aligns across 15 bases. This CDR3 has 18 residues. V gave up 5 bases and J gave up 0 bases; unmatched junction bases: 6. Germline lookup yields CDR1 SGHTA and CDR2 FQGNSA. The CDR3 loop is CASSPGTSGGISTDTQYF. In DNA form, the CDR3 reads TGTGCCAGCAGCCCCGGGACTAGCGGGGGGATTAGCACAGATACGCAGTATTTT.

This chain connects TRBV9 to TRBJ1-2, with D unresolved. The germline CDR1 and CDR2 sequences are SGDLS and YYNGEE. V lost 0 bases and J lost 4, with 16 bases in between. This CDR3 contains 16 residues. CDR3 DNA sequence: TGTGCCAGCAGCGTAGGGGCCGACTCCTGGCCCTATGGCTACACCTTC. Its protein product is CASSVGADSWPYGYTF.

The chain uses TRBV6-5 and TRBJ2-7, with TRBD1 matching 7 bases. The CDR3 is made up of 12 amino acids. With V trimmed by 10 bases and J by 0 bases, 3 bases remained unmatched. Per germline, CDR1 MNHEY and CDR2 SVGAGI. CDR3 amino acids: CATWDSSYEQYF. The CDR3 nucleotides are TGTGCCACCTGGGACAGCTCCTACGAGCAGTACTTC.

The V call is TRBV7-9, the J call TRBJ2-5; 8 bases match TRBD1. The CDR3 is 16 residues long. CDR1 and CDR2 from the germline V gene are SEHNR and FQNEAQ (reference sequence). With V trimmed by 0 bases and J by 5 bases, 8 bases remained unmatched. The CDR3 DNA reads TGTGCCAGCAGCTTAGCAGGAGACAGGGGTGGGGAGACCCAGTACTTC. Amino acid sequence: CASSLAGDRGGETQYF.

This chain connects TRBV5-1 to TRBJ1-3; D is unresolved. Trimming pared 0 bases from V and 0 bases from J, leaving 7 bases between. This CDR3 comprises 15 residues. Germline loops: CDR1 SGHRS, CDR2 YFSETQ. CDR3 residues: CASSLGGNSGNTIYF. Here the CDR3 DNA reads TGCGCCAGCAGCTTGGGTGGCAACTCTGGAAACACCATATATTTT.

This chain links TRBV30 with TRBJ1-2; 7 bases are a match to TRBD1. The CDR3 extends over 15 amino acids. Germline V CDR1 and CDR2: GTSNPN, SVGIG (reference sequence). V lost 3 bases and J lost 7; bases outside the gene matches: 14. CDR3 DNA: TGTGCCTGGAGGTACCAGACAGGGTCGTGGGGTGGCTACACCTTC. Protein product: CAWRYQTGSWGGYTF.

V is TRBV2 and J is TRBJ1-4, with a tentative D call TRBD1 (6 bases). Trimming removed 11 bases from V and 5 bases from J, with 15 bases in between. The CDR3 has 13 amino acids. Germline values: CDR1 SNHLY, CDR2 FYNNEI. The CDR3 DNA is TGTGCCGGCCACAGGACAGAGAATGAAAAACTGTTTTTT. Translated: CAGHRTENEKLFF.

This chain connects TRBV14 to TRBJ2-1, with D unclear. The CDR3 has 11 residues. CDR1 and CDR2 from the germline V gene are SGHDN and FVKESK. V was cut by 4 bases and J by 4 bases, with 2 bases left in between. The CDR3 reads CASSLYNEQFF. The CDR3 DNA follows: TGTGCCAGCAGCCTATACAATGAGCAGTTCTTC.

This clone was seen only once. The chain joins TRBV21-1 to TRBJ2-7; the table calls TRBD1, which could not be checked here. TRBV21-1 is a listed pseudogene. The CDR3 has 18 residues. This CDR3 reads CASSKVCDWDREAYEQYF. CDR3 nucleotide sequence: TGTGCCAGCAGCAAAGTATGTGACTGGGACAGGGAAGCCTACGAGCAGTACTTC.

This chain links TRBV28 with TRBJ1-1; possible D gene TRBD1, 5 bases. Per the germline V gene, CDR1 is MDHEN and CDR2 is SYDVKM. V lost 5 bases and J 5 bases, leaving 21 bases between the germline ends. The CDR3 length is 16 residues. CDR3 protein: CASSPWGVTLRTEAFF. CDR3 bases: TGTGCCAGCAGTCCATGGGGCGTGACGCTTAGGACTGAAGCTTTCTTT.

This sequence joins TRBV5-1 and TRBJ1-2, with 8 bases identical to TRBD1. Trimming removed 5 bases from V and 2 bases from J; junction bases left unmatched: 2. This CDR3 comprises 13 residues. Looked up from germline, CDR1 is SGHRS and CDR2 is YFSETQ. The CDR3 protein is CASRGDRNYGYTF. CDR3 bases: TGCGCCAGCAGGGGGGACAGGAACTATGGCTACACCTTC.

The chain couples TRBV6-1 to TRBJ2-2, with D tentatively TRBD1 (5 bases). The V end lost 4 bases, the J end lost 5 bases, and 14 bases lay between the germline ends. The CDR3 covers 15 residues. Germline CDR1 reads MNHNS; CDR2 reads SASEGT. The CDR3 spells CASSGMVSGTGELFF. In DNA form, the CDR3 reads TGTGCCAGCAGTGGAATGGTATCAGGGACCGGGGAGCTGTTTTTT.